The 28 T cell receptor beta chains in this list originate from one sample, sequenced in a study of PD-1 blockade in classical Hodgkin lymphoma. TCRdb's copy holds only in-frame clones and misses some; the assay was immunoSEQ multiplex PCR. The table lists thousands of clones, 45% to 65% of them singletons. In every patient, relapse followed autologous stem cell transplantation, while exposure to brentuximab vedotin differed. The study isolated CD8+ T cells from thawed PBMCs by magnetic negative selection. Sequenced material: CD8+ T cells from blood, taken at baseline. These receptors all stem from a human donor with classical Hodgkin lymphoma.

This clone was observed once. V and J are TRBV29-1 and TRBJ2-5, with D perhaps TRBD2 (6 bases). The J call may be wrong; the DNA end is better matched by TRBJ2-7. Germline CDR1 is SQVTM and CDR2 is ANQGSEA. The CDR3 spans 14 residues. CDR3 sequence: CSVDGGPRPYEQYF. Written as DNA, the CDR3 is TGCAGCGTTGACGGGGGACCTCGACCCTACGAGCAGTACTTC.

Only a few counts were recorded for this clone. The chain links TRBV25-1 to TRBJ1-2; D unclear. This CDR3 contains 14 residues. The V gene's germline CDR1 is MGHDK and CDR2 SYGVNS. Trimming cost V 1 base and J 2 bases, with 8 bases left between them. As DNA, the CDR3 is TGTGCCAGCAGTGAATTTGGGCAGAACTATGGCTACACCTTC. Its protein product is CASSEFGQNYGYTF.

The V gene is TRBV27, the J gene TRBJ2-7; D gene ambiguous. The CDR3 has 13 residues. Germline V CDR1 and CDR2: MNHEY, SMNVEV (reference sequence). V gave up 5 bases and J gave up 3 bases, with 11 bases separating them. CDR3 nucleotides: TGTGCCAGCAGTCTAGGCGGCGACTACGAGCAGTACTTC. Protein product: CASSLGGDYEQYF.

The V call is TRBV5-8, the J call TRBJ2-7, with 8 bases identical to TRBD1. The CDR3 extends over 13 amino acids. V lost 7 bases to trimming and J lost 4 bases; unmatched junction nucleotides: 7. Germline-derived CDR1 and CDR2 are SGHTS and YDEGEE. CDR3 residues: CASGHRGRYEQYF. DNA of the CDR3: TGTGCCAGCGGCCACAGGGGGAGGTACGAGCAGTACTTC. Full variable domain (rest looked up from reference TRBV5-8 and TRBJ2-7): EAGVTQSPTHLIKTRGQQATLRCSPISGHTSVYWYQQALGLGLQFLLWYDEGEERNRGNFPPRFSGRQFPNYSSELNVNALELEDSALYLCASGHRGRYEQYFGPGTRLTVT.

V is TRBV7-9 and J is TRBJ1-1; D possibly corresponds to TRBD1 (6 bases). The V end was cut by 6 bases, the J end by 3 bases, with 23 bases between. This CDR3 spans 17 amino acids. Germline V gene data show CDR1 as SEHNR and CDR2 as FQNEAQ (reference sequence). CDR3: CASRRPLTGLGYTEAFF. The CDR3 DNA reads TGTGCCAGCAGACGTCCCCTGACAGGCCTAGGGTACACTGAAGCTTTCTTT.

This clone was found a few times. The CDR3 nucleotides are TGCAGCGTTGAAGAGAGGACAGCGGTAACCTACGAGCAGTACTTC. Protein product: CSVEERTAVTYEQYF. The V and J genes are TRBV29-1 and TRBJ2-7, with a weak D call TRBD1 (6 bases). Germline V lookup: CDR1 SQVTM, CDR2 ANQGSEA. V lost 0 bases and J lost 2, with 14 bases in between. The CDR3 has 15 residues.

The chain combines TRBV7-9 with TRBJ2-3; TRBD2 matches 7 bases. This CDR3 has 16 amino acids. V dropped 5 bases and J dropped 3; count of bases not matched to a gene: 11. Per germline, CDR1 SEHNR and CDR2 FQNEAQ (reference sequence). The CDR3 sequence is CASSTRAGKDTDTQYF. The CDR3 DNA follows: TGTGCCAGCAGCACCCGAGCGGGAAAGGATACAGATACGCAGTATTTT.

By sample fraction, this clone is medium-sized. The chain links TRBV5-4 to TRBJ1-1; 8 positions match TRBD1. CDR1 SGHNT and CDR2 YYREEE come from the germline V gene (reference sequence). CDR3 length equals 16 residues. V dropped 4 bases and J dropped 4; count of bases not matched to a gene: 12. The CDR3 DNA reads as TGTGCCAGCAGCACGACACCGGACAGGGCAAGCACTGAAGCTTTCTTT. It translates to CASSTTPDRASTEAFF.

The chain links TRBV5-1 to TRBJ2-1; 8 bases are a match to TRBD2. CDR1 and CDR2 from the germline V gene are SGHRS and YFSETQ. J was trimmed by 3 bases and V by 5 bases; bases with no gene match: 7. The CDR3 loop spans 15 amino acids. This chain's CDR3 is CASRLAEPIYNEQFF. CDR3 DNA sequence: TGCGCCAGCAGACTAGCGGAGCCTATCTACAATGAGCAGTTCTTC.

The chain has TRBV28 and TRBJ2-7, with a weak D call TRBD2 (6 bases). Germline V gene data show CDR1 as MDHEN and CDR2 as SYDVKM. The CDR3 has 12 amino acids. V lost 2 bases and J lost 7, with 9 bases in between. The CDR3 region has the DNA TGTGCCAGCAGTTTAGGAGGGAAAGAGCAGTACTTC. As protein: CASSLGGKEQYF.

J is TRBJ1-2 and V is TRBV28; 7 nucleotides line up with TRBD1. The germline V gene has CDR1 MDHEN and CDR2 SYDVKM. V shed 7 bases, J shed 4 bases, and the junction held 18 bases outside the gene matches. This CDR3 contains 17 residues. The CDR3 is CASNFGTELSYFYGYTF. The DNA of the CDR3 is TGTGCCAGCAATTTCGGGACAGAGCTTTCCTACTTCTATGGCTACACCTTC.

This sequence joins TRBV5-6 and TRBJ2-5; 8 nucleotides agree with TRBD1. V shed 4 bases and J 3 bases; nucleotides not matched to a gene: 5. The CDR3 has 14 amino acids. Germline values: CDR1 SGHDT, CDR2 YYEEEE. In nucleotides, the CDR3 is TGTGCCAGCAGCGCGGGGACAGGTAAAGAGACCCAGTACTTC. Its protein is CASSAGTGKETQYF.

In DNA form, the CDR3 reads TGCAGCGGGGGGAACGGGGAGGGCTACGAGCAGTACTTC. The encoded protein is CSGGNGEGYEQYF. The chain combines TRBV29-1 with TRBJ2-7; TRBD2 agrees at 7 bases. The CDR3 extends over 13 amino acids. Germline lookup yields CDR1 SQVTM and CDR2 ANQGSEA. V lost 7 bases, J lost 3 bases, and 9 bases stayed unmatched.

The chain recombines TRBV18 with TRBJ2-1; no clear D. The length of the CDR3 is 15 residues. The germline gives CDR1 KGHSH, CDR2 LQKENI. Between the trimmed V and J ends, which lost 2 bases and 0 bases, there was a span of 8 bases. CDR3 sequence reads: CASSPTSASYNEQFF. In nucleotides, the CDR3 is TGTGCCAGCTCACCAACCAGCGCCTCCTACAATGAGCAGTTCTTC. The full variable domain, with the rest looked up from reference TRBV18 and TRBJ2-1, is NAGVMQNPRHLVRRRGQEARLRCSPMKGHSHVYWYRQLPEEGLKFMVYLQKENIIDESGMPKERFSAEFPKEGPSILRIQQVVRGDSAAYFCASSPTSASYNEQFFGPGTRLTVL.

The sample holds a few counts of this clone. The rearrangement uses TRBV5-4 and TRBJ1-5; perhaps TRBD1 as D (5 bases). V gave up 4 bases and J gave up 5 bases, with 10 bases separating them. The CDR3 spans 13 residues. CDR1 and CDR2 (germline): SGHNT, YYREEE (reference sequence). DNA of the CDR3: TGTGCCAGCAGCCGGGACGGCGATCAGCCCCAGCATTTT. Amino acid sequence: CASSRDGDQPQHF.

About this clone: At one end, the junction sequence differs from germline, possibly due to a read error. This sequence joins TRBV5-3 and TRBJ2-2; D is undetermined. TRBV5-3 is treated as an ORF (open reading frame) with a function not yet certain. The CDR3 loop spans 15 amino acids. The CDR3 region is CASSLVHADTGELFF. The CDR3 nucleotides are TGTGCCAGCAGCTTGGTACACGCCGACACCGGGGAGCTGTTTTTT.

The chain links TRBV11-2 to TRBJ1-2; 8 nucleotides agree with TRBD1. The CDR3 has 13 amino acids. Germline V lookup: CDR1 SGHAT, CDR2 FQNNGV. V lost 3 bases to trimming and J lost 7 bases; unmatched junction nucleotides: 4. The CDR3 DNA follows: TGTGCCAGCAGCTTGGGACAGGCCTCTGGCTACACCTTC. It is translated as CASSLGQASGYTF.

The rearrangement uses TRBV6-6 and TRBJ2-7; unclear D gene. The CDR3 is 13 residues long. From germline, CDR1 is MNHNY and CDR2 SVGAGI (reference sequence). V was shortened by 6 bases and J by 4 bases, with 13 bases between the two germline ends. The CDR3 loop is CASSPRAEYEQYF. The CDR3 region has the DNA TGTGCCAGCAGCCCCCGGGCGGAGTACGAGCAGTACTTC.

Written as DNA, the CDR3 is TGTGCCAGCAGACTGGGGCCTAGGCCCTTCTCAGATACGCAGTATTTT. The encoded protein is CASRLGPRPFSDTQYF. This chain links TRBV7-6 with TRBJ2-3; maybe TRBD1 (5 bases). The CDR3 loop spans 16 amino acids. The V end lost 6 bases, the J end lost 4 bases, and 20 bases lay between the germline ends. Germline values: CDR1 SGHVS, CDR2 FNYEAQ.

As for this clone: The junction does not match germline at one end; this may be a read error. The chain combines TRBV7-2 with TRBJ1-5; D is unresolved. The CDR3 is made up of 15 amino acids. Germline V gene lookup returns CDR1 SGHTA and CDR2 FQGNSA. CDR3 amino acids: CASSHAFNSNQPQHF. CDR3 sequence (DNA): TGCGCCAGCAGCCACGCCTTCAATAGCAATCAGCCCCAGCATTTT.

The genes are TRBV11-1 and TRBJ1-5; 7 nucleotides align to TRBD1. The V segment lost 5 bases and the J segment 7 bases; nucleotides outside the gene matches: 14. Germline-derived CDR1 and CDR2 are SGHAT and FQDESV (reference sequence). CDR3 size: 16 residues. The CDR3 protein is CASSRATGSELQPQHF. The CDR3 DNA reads TGTGCCAGCAGCAGGGCGACAGGGTCTGAATTGCAGCCCCAGCATTTT.

The CDR3 loop is CASSSLAGEPGYEQYF. The CDR3 DNA reads as TGTGCCAGTAGTTCCCTAGCGGGAGAGCCTGGCTACGAGCAGTACTTC. The rearrangement uses TRBV19 and TRBJ2-7; 10 bases map to TRBD2. The length of the CDR3 is 16 residues. J was trimmed by 3 bases and V by 5 bases; bases with no gene match: 10. CDR1 LNHDA and CDR2 SQIVND come from the germline V gene (reference sequence).

The rearrangement uses TRBV14 and TRBJ2-7; no clear D gene. V was clipped by 1 base and J by 0 bases, with 10 bases between them. The length of the CDR3 is 15 residues. Per the germline V gene, CDR1 is SGHDN and CDR2 is FVKESK. The CDR3 region is CASSQGMGSSYEQYF. CDR3 DNA: TGTGCCAGCAGCCAAGGGATGGGATCCTCCTACGAGCAGTACTTC.

The CDR3 sequence is CASSLGQGISNVLTF. The DNA of the CDR3 is TGTGCCAGCAGCTTAGGACAGGGGATATCCAACGTCCTGACTTTC. The chain links TRBV11-1 to TRBJ2-6; 8 nucleotides match TRBD1. The germline V gene encodes CDR1 SGHAT and CDR2 FQDESV (reference sequence). With V trimmed by 1 base and J by 8 bases, 4 bases remained unmatched. CDR3 length equals 15 residues.

Judged by abundance, this clone is medium-sized. The chain recombines TRBV4-2 with TRBJ1-4, with D tentatively TRBD1 (6 bases). Trimming took 1 base from V and 4 from J, leaving 10 bases between them. CDR3 length equals 15 residues. Per the germline V gene, CDR1 is LGHNA and CDR2 is YNFKEQ. CDR3 sequence reads: CASSQATGRNEKLFF. CDR3 nucleotides: TGTGCCAGCAGCCAAGCGACAGGTCGTAATGAAAAACTGTTTTTT.

The rearrangement uses TRBV6-5 and TRBJ1-2, with D perhaps matching TRBD1 (6 bases). V dropped 8 bases and J dropped 6 bases, with 16 bases sitting between them. CDR3 length: 13 residues. Per the germline V gene, CDR1 is MNHEY and CDR2 is SVGAGI. Written as DNA, the CDR3 is TGTGCCAGCTACGGACAGCTATTGGATGGCTACACCTTC. Translation: CASYGQLLDGYTF.

This clone is judged medium-sized. J is TRBJ2-7 and V is TRBV28; 8 bases match TRBD1. V dropped 3 bases and J dropped 5; count of bases not matched to a gene: 6. The CDR3 has 14 residues. Looked up from germline, CDR1 is MDHEN and CDR2 is SYDVKM. The CDR3 DNA reads TGTGCCAGCAGTTTGTTTCGGACAGGGAACGAGCAGTACTTC. The encoded protein is CASSLFRTGNEQYF.

The rearrangement uses TRBV7-6 and TRBJ2-7; TRBD1 might be the D (5 bases). The length of the CDR3 is 14 residues. The germline CDR1 and CDR2 sequences are SGHVS and FNYEAQ. V dropped 2 bases and J dropped 3 bases, with 11 bases sitting between them. CDR3 loop: CASSLTGGGYEQYF. The DNA of the CDR3 is TGTGCCAGCAGCTTAACAGGTGGCGGCTACGAGCAGTACTTC.